The rows below give T cell receptor beta chains drawn from one sample of a study of blood T cell repertoires in COVID-19. TCRdb's copy holds only in-frame clones and misses some; the assay was immunoSEQ multiplex PCR. The sample gives about 150,000 clones, 65% to 90% of which show up once; 9.5% to 13% is in the top ten. Sequenced: peripheral blood. The source of these receptors is a woman aged 55-69 years with COVID-19, enrolled during active disease. The CDR3 runs from the conserved cysteine through the conserved F or W. The order of the fields is V gene, D gene, J gene, clone size, CDR3 protein, CDR3 DNA. D genes are given only for firm matches. The size entry is marked missing in some rows and otherwise reads once, few, many or a size class.

>TRBV5-1|NA|TRBJ1-2|NA
CASSYGRDGYGYTF
TGCGCCAGCAGCTACGGACGGGATGGCTATGGCTACACCTTC
>TRBV7-9|TRBD1|TRBJ2-5|once
CASSDRTGTGETQYF
TGTGCCAGCAGCGACCGGACAGGGACAGGGGAGACCCAGTACTTC
>TRBV10-2|TRBD1|TRBJ1-1|NA
CASRPTGGVTEAFF
TGCGCCAGCAGACCCACAGGGGGTGTGACTGAAGCTTTCTTT
>TRBV30|TRBD1|TRBJ1-2|NA
CAWSTQGARGYTF
TGTGCCTGGAGTACCCAGGGGGCGCGGGGCTACACCTTC
>TRBV2|TRBD1|TRBJ1-3|NA
CASSKTGSGNTIYF
TGTGCCAGCAGTAAGACAGGGTCAGGAAACACCATATATTTT
>TRBV5-1|TRBD1|TRBJ1-2|NA
CASSLRQGAPTNYGYTF
TGCGCCAGCAGCTTGAGGCAGGGGGCGCCTACTAACTATGGCTACACCTTC
>TRBV5-1|TRBD1|TRBJ2-1|NA
CASSLGQSYNEQFF
TGCGCCAGCAGCCTGGGACAGAGCTACAATGAGCAGTTCTTC
>TRBV7-3|NA|TRBJ1-2|few
CASKLPSGNGYTF
TGTGCCAGCAAGCTTCCCTCAGGGAATGGCTACACCTTC
>TRBV5-5|TRBD1|TRBJ2-1|once
CASSLDRASNEQFF
TGTGCCAGCAGCCTAGACAGGGCCTCCAATGAGCAGTTCTTC
>TRBV9|TRBD2|TRBJ2-3|NA
CASSVGGAGGQDTQYF
TGTGCCAGCAGCGTAGGTGGAGCGGGGGGGCAAGATACGCAGTATTTT
>TRBV3-1/TRBV3-2|NA|TRBJ1-1|NA
CASSQGGGTEAFF
TGTGCCAGCAGCCAGGGAGGGGGCACTGAAGCTTTCTTT
>TRBV5-1|TRBD1|TRBJ1-5|NA
CASSLVGGGGDQPQHF
TGCGCCAGCAGCTTGGTAGGAGGGGGCGGGGATCAGCCCCAGCATTTT
>TRBV7-2|NA|TRBJ1-5|NA
CASSLTGGGNQPQHF
TGTGCCAGCAGCTTAACGGGGGGCGGCAATCAGCCCCAGCATTTT
>TRBV5-1|TRBD1|TRBJ2-6|NA
CASSRNTGVSSGANVLTF
TGCGCCAGCAGCCGCAACACAGGGGTTAGCTCTGGGGCCAACGTCCTGACTTTC
>TRBV5-1|TRBD1|TRBJ1-2|NA
CASSLATTGGGYGYTF
TGCGCCAGCAGCTTGGCCACAACAGGGGGCGGCTATGGCTACACCTTC
>TRBV5-1|NA|TRBJ2-1|NA
CASSLDLSSYNEQFF
TGCGCCAGCAGCTTGGACTTGAGCTCCTACAATGAGCAGTTCTTC
>TRBV4-2|TRBD2|TRBJ2-2|NA
CASSQALAGETGELFF
TGTGCCAGCAGCCAAGCGCTAGCGGGAGAGACCGGGGAGCTGTTTTTT
>TRBV7-9|TRBD2|TRBJ2-1|NA
CASSLAGGINEQFF
TGTGCCAGCAGCTTAGCGGGAGGGATAAATGAGCAGTTCTTC
>TRBV5-5|TRBD1|TRBJ1-1|NA
CASSGGTGSNTEAFF
TGTGCCAGCAGTGGGGGGACAGGGTCGAACACTGAAGCTTTCTTT
>TRBV27|NA|TRBJ2-6|NA
CASRMPGTGANVLTF
TGTGCCAGCAGAATGCCGGGAACTGGGGCCAACGTCCTGACTTTC
>TRBV21-1|NA|TRBJ2-1|NA
CASSTTGLAGVPVHEQFF
TGTGCCAGCAGCACTACAGGACTAGCGGGGGTCCCCGTACATGAGCAGTTCTTC
>TRBV3-1/TRBV3-2|NA|TRBJ2-2|NA
CASSQDLRPGELFF
TGTGCCAGCAGCCAAGATTTGCGGCCCGGGGAGCTGTTTTTT
>TRBV4-1|TRBD1|TRBJ1-2|few
CASSQQQGVQYGYTF
TGCGCCAGCAGCCAACAACAGGGGGTACAATATGGCTACACCTTC
>TRBV18|NA|TRBJ2-2|many
CASSTVPTGELFF
TGTGCCAGCTCGACAGTCCCAACCGGGGAGCTGTTTTTT
>TRBV18|NA|TRBJ2-1|NA
CASSPPAGLNEQFF
TGTGCCAGCTCACCTCCGGCGGGTTTGAATGAGCAGTTCTTC
>TRBV25-1|NA|TRBJ1-1|many
CASSPAGGRSEAFF
TGTGCCAGCTCACCCGCTGGCGGGCGCAGTGAAGCTTTCTTT
>TRBV18|NA|TRBJ1-6|once
CASSPTLTEALHF
TGTGCCAGCTCACCGACTCTCACGGAGGCCCTCCACTTT
>TRBV30|NA|TRBJ1-3|NA
CAWREGRHSGNTIYF
TGTGCCTGGAGGGAGGGCAGACACTCTGGAAACACCATATATTTT
>TRBV7-9|TRBD1|TRBJ1-6|NA
CASSLGQVNSPLHF
TGTGCCAGCAGCTTGGGACAGGTTAATTCACCCCTCCACTTT